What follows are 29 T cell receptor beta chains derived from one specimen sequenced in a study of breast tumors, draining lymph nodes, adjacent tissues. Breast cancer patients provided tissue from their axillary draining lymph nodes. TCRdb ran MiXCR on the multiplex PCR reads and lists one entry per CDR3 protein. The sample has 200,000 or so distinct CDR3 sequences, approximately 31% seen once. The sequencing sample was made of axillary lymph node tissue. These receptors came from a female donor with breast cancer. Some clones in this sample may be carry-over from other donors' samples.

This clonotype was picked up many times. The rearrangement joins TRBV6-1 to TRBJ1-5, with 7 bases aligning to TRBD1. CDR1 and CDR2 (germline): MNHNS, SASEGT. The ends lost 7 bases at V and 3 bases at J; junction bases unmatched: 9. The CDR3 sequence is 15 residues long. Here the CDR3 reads CASKATGADNQPQHF. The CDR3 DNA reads TGTGCCAGCAAGGCAACAGGGGCTGACAATCAGCCCCAGCATTTT.

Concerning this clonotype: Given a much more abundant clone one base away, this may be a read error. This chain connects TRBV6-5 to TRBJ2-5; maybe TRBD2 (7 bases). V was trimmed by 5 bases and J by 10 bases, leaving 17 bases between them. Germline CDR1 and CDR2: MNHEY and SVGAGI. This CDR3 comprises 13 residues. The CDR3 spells CASSDFRGGLQYF. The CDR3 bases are TGTGCCAGCAGTGACTTCAGGGGAGGGCTCCAGTACTTC.

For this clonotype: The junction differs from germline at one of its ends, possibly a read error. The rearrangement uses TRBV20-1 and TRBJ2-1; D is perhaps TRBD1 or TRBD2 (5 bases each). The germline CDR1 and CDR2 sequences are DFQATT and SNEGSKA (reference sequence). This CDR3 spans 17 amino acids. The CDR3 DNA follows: TGCAGTGCTAGAGATGCTAGGGGAGCCCCCTCCTACAATGAGCAGTCCTTC. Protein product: CSARDARGAPSYNEQSF.

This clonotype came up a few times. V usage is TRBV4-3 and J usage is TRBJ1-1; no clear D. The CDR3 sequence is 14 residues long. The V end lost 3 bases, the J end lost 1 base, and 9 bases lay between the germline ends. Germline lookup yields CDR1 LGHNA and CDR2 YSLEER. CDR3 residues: CASSQTGPNTEAFF. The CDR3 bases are TGCGCCAGCAGCCAGACCGGGCCGAACACTGAAGCTTTCTTT.

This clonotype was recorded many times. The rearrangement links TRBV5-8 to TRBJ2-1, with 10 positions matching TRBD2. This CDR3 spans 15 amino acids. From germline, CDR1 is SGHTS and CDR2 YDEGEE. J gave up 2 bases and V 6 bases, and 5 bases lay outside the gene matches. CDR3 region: CASIIAGGAYNEQFF. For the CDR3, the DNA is TGTGCCAGCATTATAGCGGGAGGAGCCTACAATGAGCAGTTCTTC.

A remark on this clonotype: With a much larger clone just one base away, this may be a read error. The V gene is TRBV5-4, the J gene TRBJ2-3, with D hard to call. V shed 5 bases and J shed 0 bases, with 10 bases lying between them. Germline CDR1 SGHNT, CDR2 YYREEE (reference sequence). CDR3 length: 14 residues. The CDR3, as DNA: TGTGCCAGCAGGGGGTCTTTAAGCACAGATACGCAGTATTTT. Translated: CASRGSLSTDTQYF.

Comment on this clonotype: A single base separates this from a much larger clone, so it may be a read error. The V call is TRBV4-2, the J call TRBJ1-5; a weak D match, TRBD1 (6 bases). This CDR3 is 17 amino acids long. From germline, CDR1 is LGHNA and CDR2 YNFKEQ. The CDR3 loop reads CTSSQDFGGDVNQPQHF. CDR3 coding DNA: TGTACCAGCAGCCAAGATTTCGGGGGCGACGTCAATCAGCCCCAGCATTTT.

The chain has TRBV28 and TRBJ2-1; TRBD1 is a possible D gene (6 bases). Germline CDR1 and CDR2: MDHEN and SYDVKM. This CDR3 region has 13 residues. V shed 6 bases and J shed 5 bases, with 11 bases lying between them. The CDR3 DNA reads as TGTGCCAGCAGACGGGACACACACAATGAGCAGTTCTTC. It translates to CASRRDTHNEQFF.

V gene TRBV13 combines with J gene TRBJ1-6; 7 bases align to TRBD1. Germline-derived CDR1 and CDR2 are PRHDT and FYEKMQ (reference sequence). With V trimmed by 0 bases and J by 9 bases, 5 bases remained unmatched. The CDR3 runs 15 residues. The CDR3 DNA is TGTGCCAGCAGCTTAGGGCCCGGGACAGCTTCACCCCTCCACTTT. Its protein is CASSLGPGTASPLHF.

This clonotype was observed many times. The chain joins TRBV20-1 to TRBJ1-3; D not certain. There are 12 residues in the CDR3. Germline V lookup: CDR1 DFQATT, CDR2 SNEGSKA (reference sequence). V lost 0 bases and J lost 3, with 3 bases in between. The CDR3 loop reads CSARDRGNTIYF. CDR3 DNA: TGCAGTGCTAGAGACCGTGGAAACACCATATATTTT.

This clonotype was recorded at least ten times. CDR3 sequence: CASSQPIPLAGGLYEQYF. Written as DNA, the CDR3 is TGCGCCAGCAGCCAACCAATTCCTCTAGCGGGGGGCCTCTACGAGCAGTACTTC. The chain carries TRBV4-1 and TRBJ2-7; TRBD2 aligns across 11 bases. V dropped 2 bases and J dropped 3; count of bases not matched to a gene: 12. The CDR3 is 18 residues long. The germline CDR1 and CDR2 sequences are MGHRA and YSYEKL.

The CDR3 reads CASSIAGMNTEAFF. CDR3 nucleotides: TGTGCCAGTAGTATTGCAGGCATGAACACTGAAGCTTTCTTT. The V call is TRBV19, the J call TRBJ1-1; D unresolved. The CDR3 runs 14 residues. Germline CDR1 reads LNHDA; CDR2 reads SQIVND (reference sequence). V lost 3 bases to trimming and J lost 0 bases, with 8 bases between them.

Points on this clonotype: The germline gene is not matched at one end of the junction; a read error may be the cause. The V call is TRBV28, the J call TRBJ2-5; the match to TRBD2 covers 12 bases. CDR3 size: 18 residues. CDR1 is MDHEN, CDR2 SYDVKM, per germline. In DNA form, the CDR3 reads TGTGCCAGCAGTTCTCCGGGACTAGCGGGTTGGTACCAAGAGACCCGGTACTTC. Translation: CASSSPGLAGWYQETRYF.

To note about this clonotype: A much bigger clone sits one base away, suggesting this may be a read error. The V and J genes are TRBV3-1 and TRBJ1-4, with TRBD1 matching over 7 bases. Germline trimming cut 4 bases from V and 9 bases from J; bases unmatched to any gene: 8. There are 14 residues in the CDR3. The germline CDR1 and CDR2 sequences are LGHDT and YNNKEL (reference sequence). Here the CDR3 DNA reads TGTGCCAGCAGCCGAGGACAGGAAGGGAAAAAACTGTTTTTT. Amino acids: CASSRGQEGKKLFF.

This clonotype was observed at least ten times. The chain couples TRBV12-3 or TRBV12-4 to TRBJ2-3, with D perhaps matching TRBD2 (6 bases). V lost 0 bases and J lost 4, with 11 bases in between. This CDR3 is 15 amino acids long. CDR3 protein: CASSLAGGTPDTQYF. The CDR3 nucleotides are TGTGCCAGCAGTTTAGCGGGGGGAACGCCAGATACGCAGTATTTT.

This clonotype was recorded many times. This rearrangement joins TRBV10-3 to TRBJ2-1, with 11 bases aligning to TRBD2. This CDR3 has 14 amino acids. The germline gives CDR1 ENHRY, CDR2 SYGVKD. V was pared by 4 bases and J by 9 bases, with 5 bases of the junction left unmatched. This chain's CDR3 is CAISVAGGGAEQFF. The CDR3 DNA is TGTGCCATCAGTGTAGCGGGGGGGGGTGCTGAGCAGTTCTTC.

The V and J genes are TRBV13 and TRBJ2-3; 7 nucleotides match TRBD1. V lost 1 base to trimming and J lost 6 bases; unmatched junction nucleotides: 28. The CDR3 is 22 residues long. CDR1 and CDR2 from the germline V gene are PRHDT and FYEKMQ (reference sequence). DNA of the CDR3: TGTGCCAGCAGCTTAGTTTCCGGGACAGCTTCACCCCTCCAGCGAGACAGGGATACGCAGTATTTT. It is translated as CASSLVSGTASPLQRDRDTQYF.

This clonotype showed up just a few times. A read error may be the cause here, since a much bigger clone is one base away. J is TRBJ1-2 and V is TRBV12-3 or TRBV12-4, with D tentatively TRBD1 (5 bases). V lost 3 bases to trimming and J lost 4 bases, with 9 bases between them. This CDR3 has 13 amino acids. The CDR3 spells CASSFDRPYGYTF. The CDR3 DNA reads TGTGCCAGCAGTTTCGACAGACCCTATGGCTACACCTTC.

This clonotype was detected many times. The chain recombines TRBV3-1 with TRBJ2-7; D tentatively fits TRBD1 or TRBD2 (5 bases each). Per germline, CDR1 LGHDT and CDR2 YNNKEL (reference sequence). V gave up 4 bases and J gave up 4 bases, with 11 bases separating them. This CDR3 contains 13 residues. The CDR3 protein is CASSPQGGYEQYF. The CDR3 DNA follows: TGTGCCAGCAGCCCCCAGGGCGGGTACGAGCAGTACTTC.

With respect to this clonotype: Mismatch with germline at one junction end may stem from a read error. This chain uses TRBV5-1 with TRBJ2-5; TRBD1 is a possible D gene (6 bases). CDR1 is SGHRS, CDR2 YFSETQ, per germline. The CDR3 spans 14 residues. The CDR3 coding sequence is TGCGCCAGCAGCTTGAGGGGGTACCAAGACACCCAGTACTTC. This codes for CASSLRGYQDTQYF.

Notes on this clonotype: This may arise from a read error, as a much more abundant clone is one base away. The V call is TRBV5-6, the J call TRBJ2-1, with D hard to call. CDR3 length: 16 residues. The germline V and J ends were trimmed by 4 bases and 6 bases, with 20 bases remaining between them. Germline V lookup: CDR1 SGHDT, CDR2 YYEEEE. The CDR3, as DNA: TGTGCCAGCAGCCCCCTCGACACGGATAGGAGCAATGAGCAGTTCTTC. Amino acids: CASSPLDTDRSNEQFF. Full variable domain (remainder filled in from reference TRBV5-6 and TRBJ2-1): DAGVTQSPTHLIKTRGQQVTLRCSPKSGHDTVSWYQQALGQGPQFIFQYYEEEERQRGNFPDRFSGHQFPNYSSELNVNALLLGDSALYLCASSPLDTDRSNEQFFGPGTRLTVL.

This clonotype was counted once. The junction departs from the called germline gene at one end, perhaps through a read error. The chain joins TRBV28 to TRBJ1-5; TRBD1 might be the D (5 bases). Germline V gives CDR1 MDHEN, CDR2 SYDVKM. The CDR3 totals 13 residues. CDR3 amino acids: CVSSSRGVQPQHF. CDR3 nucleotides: TGTGTCAGCAGTTCCCGGGGGGTTCAGCCCCAGCATTTT. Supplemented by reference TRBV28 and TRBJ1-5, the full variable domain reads DVKVTQSSRYLVKRTGEKVFLECVQDMDHENMFWYRQDPGLGLRLIYFSYDVKMKEKGDIPEGYSVSREKKERFSLILESASTNQTSMYLCVSSSRGVQPQHFGDGTRLSIL.

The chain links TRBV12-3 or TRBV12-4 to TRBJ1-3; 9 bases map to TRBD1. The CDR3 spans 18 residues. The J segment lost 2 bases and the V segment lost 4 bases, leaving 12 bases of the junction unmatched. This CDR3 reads CASSSKPGTGWTGNTIYF. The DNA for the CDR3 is TGTGCCAGCAGTTCCAAGCCCGGGACAGGGTGGACTGGAAACACCATATATTTT.

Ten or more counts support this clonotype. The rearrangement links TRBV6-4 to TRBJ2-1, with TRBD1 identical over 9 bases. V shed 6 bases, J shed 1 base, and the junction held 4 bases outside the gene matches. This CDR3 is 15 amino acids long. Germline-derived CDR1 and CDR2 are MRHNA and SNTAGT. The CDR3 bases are TGTGCCAGCAGCACCGGGACAGGGTCCTACAATGAGCAGTTCTTC. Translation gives CASSTGTGSYNEQFF.

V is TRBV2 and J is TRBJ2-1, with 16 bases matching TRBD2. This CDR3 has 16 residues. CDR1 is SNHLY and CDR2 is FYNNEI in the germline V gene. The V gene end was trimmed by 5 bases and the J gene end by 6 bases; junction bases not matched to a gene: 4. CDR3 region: CASSPGTSGRGNEQFF. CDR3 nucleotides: TGTGCCAGCAGTCCCGGGACTAGCGGGAGGGGCAATGAGCAGTTCTTC.

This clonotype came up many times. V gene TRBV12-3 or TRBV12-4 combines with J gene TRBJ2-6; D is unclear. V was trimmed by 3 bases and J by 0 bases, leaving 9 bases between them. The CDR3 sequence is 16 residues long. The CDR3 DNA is TGTGCCAGCAGTTTTCGTTGGGTCTCTGGGGCCAACGTCCTGACTTTC. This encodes CASSFRWVSGANVLTF.

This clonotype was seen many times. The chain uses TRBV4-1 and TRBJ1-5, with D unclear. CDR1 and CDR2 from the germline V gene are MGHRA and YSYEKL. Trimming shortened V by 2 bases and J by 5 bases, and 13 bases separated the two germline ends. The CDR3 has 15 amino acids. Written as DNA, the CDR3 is TGCGCCAGCAGCCAAACTCGGACCGATCATCAGCCCCAGCATTTT. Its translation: CASSQTRTDHQPQHF.

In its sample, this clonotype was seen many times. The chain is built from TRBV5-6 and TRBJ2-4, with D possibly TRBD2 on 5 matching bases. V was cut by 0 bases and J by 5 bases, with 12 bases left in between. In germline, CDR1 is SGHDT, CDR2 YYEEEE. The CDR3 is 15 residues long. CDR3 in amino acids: CASSLDSAYQNIQYF. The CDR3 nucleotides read TGTGCCAGCAGCTTGGATAGCGCATATCAAAACATTCAGTACTTC.

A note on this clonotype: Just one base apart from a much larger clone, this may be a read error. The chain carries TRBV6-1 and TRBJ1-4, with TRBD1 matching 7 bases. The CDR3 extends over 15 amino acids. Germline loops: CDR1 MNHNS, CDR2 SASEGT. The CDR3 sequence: CASRFHGTVNGKLFF. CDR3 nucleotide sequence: TGTGCCAGCAGGTTCCACGGGACAGTTAATGGAAAACTGTTTTTT.